A selection of T cell receptor beta chains follows, all from one sample in a study of cytomegalovirus exposure and HLA in healthy donors. Repertoires were generated with immunoSEQ multiplex PCR, while TCRdb's copy carries only in-frame clones and drops some. The sample includes some 130,000 clones, 75% to 85% of them seen just once. Sequences were obtained from PBMCs. The receptors derive from a man aged 50 to 59 in good health and CMV-seronegative. Both conserved end residues are part of each CDR3. The D gene is left open where the match is weak. Some rows mark clone size as missing; the rest say once, few, many or name a class of expanded clone.

cdr3_length	clone_size	v_call	d_call	j_call	cdr3_nt	cdr3_aa
15	once	TRBV7-9	NA	TRBJ1-2	TGTGCCAGCAGCATCGGATCGGGGGGAAGGGATGGCTACACCTTC	CASSIGSGGRDGYTF
15	NA	TRBV4-1	NA	TRBJ2-5	TGCGCCAGCAGCCAAGAGGCGCTAGGTAGAGAGACCCAGTACTTC	CASSQEALGRETQYF
14	NA	TRBV30	TRBD2	TRBJ2-1	TGTGCCTGGAGTGGGGGGGGACTTGGGGATGAGCAGTTCTTC	CAWSGGGLGDEQFF
14	NA	TRBV29-1	NA	TRBJ2-1	TGCAGCGTTGAGGATACTAGCTCCTACAATGAGCAGTTCTTC	CSVEDTSSYNEQFF
14	NA	TRBV7-2	NA	TRBJ1-2	TGTGCCAGCAAAAAGGACAGAACTAACTATGGCTACACCTTC	CASKKDRTNYGYTF
16	NA	TRBV5-6	TRBD1	TRBJ2-2	TGTGCCAGCAGCTTAGACCCGACAGGGTTCACCGGGGAGCTGTTTTTT	CASSLDPTGFTGELFF
14	NA	TRBV27	NA	TRBJ1-2	TGTGCCAGCAGGAGGATTTCCCCTAACTATGGCTACACCTTC	CASRRISPNYGYTF
16	NA	TRBV5-1	NA	TRBJ2-1	TGCGCCAGCAGCTTATATGGGCGACAGGCCGACAATGAGCAGTTCTTC	CASSLYGRQADNEQFF
17	NA	TRBV19	NA	TRBJ1-1	TGTGCCAGTAGTATCGGGGTTGTTTCGGGGTCCGACACTGAAGCTTTCTTT	CASSIGVVSGSDTEAFF
15	once	TRBV5-1	TRBD1	TRBJ1-6	TGCGCCAGCAGCCCCCGACAGGGGTCGAATTCACCCCTCCACTTT	CASSPRQGSNSPLHF
16	NA	TRBV4-1	TRBD2	TRBJ2-7	TGCGCCAGCAGCCAAGATGTAGCTAGCGGGATCTACGAGCAGTACTTC	CASSQDVASGIYEQYF
13	NA	TRBV7-9	TRBD1	TRBJ1-5	TGTGCCAGCCAGGGACAGATGAATCAGCCCCAGCATTTT	CASQGQMNQPQHF
14	NA	TRBV2	NA	TRBJ2-7	TGTGCCAGCAGTGAACGGACTATAACCTACGAGCAGTACTTC	CASSERTITYEQYF
13	NA	TRBV18	TRBD2	TRBJ2-3	TGTGCCAGTCGGACTAGCACCCCAGATACGCAGTATTTT	CASRTSTPDTQYF
13	NA	TRBV10-3	NA	TRBJ2-1	TGTGCCATCAGTGAGGGGGAGAGAGCTGAGCAGTTCTTC	CAISEGERAEQFF
13	NA	TRBV6-4	NA	TRBJ2-2	TGTGCCAGCAGTGGCACAGGCACCGGGGAGCTGTTTTTT	CASSGTGTGELFF
13	NA	TRBV19	NA	TRBJ1-5	TGTGCCAGTAGTATCTACGGCAATCAGCCCCAGCATTTT	CASSIYGNQPQHF
12	NA	TRBV30	NA	TRBJ2-1	TGTGCCATCGCGCGGGGCTACAATGAGCAGTTCTTC	CAIARGYNEQFF
16	NA	TRBV6-5	TRBD1	TRBJ2-7	TGTGCCAGCAGTTACTCAACCGGGACAGGGACGCCCGAGCAGTACTTC	CASSYSTGTGTPEQYF
21	NA	TRBV4-3	NA	TRBJ1-6	TGCGCCAGCAGCCAAGATCGTAGTGGGCCAGAGCTAAGCTCCTATAATTCACCCCTCCACTTT	CASSQDRSGPELSSYNSPLHF
15	few	TRBV14	TRBD2	TRBJ2-7	TGTGCCAGCAGCCCCATGGGAGGACTAGCAGACGAGCAGTACTTC	CASSPMGGLADEQYF
16	few	TRBV4-3	NA	TRBJ1-4	TGCGCCAGCAGCCAAGAGGCGCCAGGGAGGGGAGAAAAACTGTTTTTT	CASSQEAPGRGEKLFF
14	once	TRBV25-1	NA	TRBJ1-2	TGTGCCAGCAGTGAGACAGGCCTCGACTATGGCTACACCTTC	CASSETGLDYGYTF
14	NA	TRBV5-1	TRBD1	TRBJ2-7	TGCGCCAGCAGCCCAAGGACAGGGGACCACGAGCAGTACTTC	CASSPRTGDHEQYF
12	NA	TRBV7-9	NA	TRBJ1-1	TGTTCCAGCAGCTTATCGGACACTGAAGCTTTCTTT	CSSSLSDTEAFF
15	NA	TRBV7-9	TRBD1	TRBJ1-2	TGTGCCAGCAGCTCAACCCGGGACAGCCCCTATGGCTACACCTTC	CASSSTRDSPYGYTF
15	few	TRBV2	TRBD1	TRBJ1-2	TGTGCCAGCAGCAAAACCCCCGGGACAGGGGACGGCTACACCTTC	CASSKTPGTGDGYTF
16	NA	TRBV4-3	TRBD1	TRBJ2-3	TGCGCCAGCAGCCAGATCGGGACAGGGGAGCCAGATACGCAGTATTTT	CASSQIGTGEPDTQYF